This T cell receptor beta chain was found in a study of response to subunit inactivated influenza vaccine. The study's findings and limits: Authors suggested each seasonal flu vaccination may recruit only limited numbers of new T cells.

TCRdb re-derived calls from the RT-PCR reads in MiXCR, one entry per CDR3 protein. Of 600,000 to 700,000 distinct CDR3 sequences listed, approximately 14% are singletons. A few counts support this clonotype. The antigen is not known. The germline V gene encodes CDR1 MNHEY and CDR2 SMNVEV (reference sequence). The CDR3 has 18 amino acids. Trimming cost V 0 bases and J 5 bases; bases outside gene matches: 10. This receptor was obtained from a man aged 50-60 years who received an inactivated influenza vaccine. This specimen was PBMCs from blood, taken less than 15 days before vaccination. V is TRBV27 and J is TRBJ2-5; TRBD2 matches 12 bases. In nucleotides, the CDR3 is TGTGCCAGCAGTTTATCCCTAGCGGGAGGGCGAGGGGGGGAGACCCAGTACTTC. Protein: CASSLSLAGGRGGETQYF.